This T cell receptor (beta chain) was found in a study of T-cell memory formation after mild COVID-19. This clonotype was seen a handful of times. What it binds is not known. Germline CDR1 is SQVTM and CDR2 is ANQGSEA. Trimming shortened V by 4 bases and J by 4 bases, and 16 bases separated the two germline ends. There are 14 residues in the CDR3. One entry per CDR3 protein results from TCRdb running MiXCR on the 5' RACE reads. The sample holds 400,000 to 500,000 distinct CDR3 sequences; 15% to 25% are singletons and the top ten take 8.4%. Whole-study findings and limits: In second-wave clones peaking day 37, SARS-CoV-2 specificity remained unconfirmed.

The origin of this receptor is an adult woman who had mild COVID-19 (a few samples of this study predate the infection). Cell type and time point are not known. The sequencing sample was made of PBMCs or a T cell subset sorted from them (not recorded which). The rearrangement links TRBV29-1 to TRBJ1-2, with D unclear. The CDR3 region has the DNA TGCAGCGTTGCAGGTCAAAGTGGTGGCTATGGCTACACCTTC. This sequence encodes CSVAGQSGGYGYTF.